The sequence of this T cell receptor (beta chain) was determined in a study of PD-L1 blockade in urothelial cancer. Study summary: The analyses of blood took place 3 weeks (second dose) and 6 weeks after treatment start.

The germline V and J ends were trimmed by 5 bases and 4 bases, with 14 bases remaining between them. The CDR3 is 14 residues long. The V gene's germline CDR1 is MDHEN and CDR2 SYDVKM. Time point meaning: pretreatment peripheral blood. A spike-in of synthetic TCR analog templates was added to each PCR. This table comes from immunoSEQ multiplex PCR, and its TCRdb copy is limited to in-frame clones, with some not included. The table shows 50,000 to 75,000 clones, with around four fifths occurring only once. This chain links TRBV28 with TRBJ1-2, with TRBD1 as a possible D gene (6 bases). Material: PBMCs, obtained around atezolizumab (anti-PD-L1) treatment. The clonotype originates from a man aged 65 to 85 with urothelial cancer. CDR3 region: CASSKGRGAYGYTF. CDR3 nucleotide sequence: TGTGCCAGCAGTAAAGGGAGGGGGGCCTATGGCTACACCTTC.